The entry below gives a single TCR beta chain sequence along with its context. Antigen: not known. This entry belongs to a study of lymphopenia after photon versus proton radiotherapy. TCRdb's copy holds only in-frame clones and misses some; the assay was immunoSEQ multiplex PCR. This table has under 65,000 clones, around 85% appearing once. General study points: A bigger post-nadir fall in TCR diversity correlated inversely with survival time in deceased patients.

There are 16 residues in the CDR3. The germline gives CDR1 WNHNN, CDR2 SYGVQD (reference sequence). Trimming stripped 2 bases from V and 1 base from J, with 12 bases between. The source was peripheral blood, collected from a patient treated with proton-based radiotherapy. The TCR was taken from a man in his sixties with pancreatic cancer. The chain joins TRBV10-1 to TRBJ2-1; D is perhaps TRBD1 (6 bases). The chain's CDR3 is CASSERLQGSYNEQFF. CDR3 in DNA: TGCGCCAGCAGTGAGAGACTACAGGGATCCTACAATGAGCAGTTCTTC.